The 27 T cell receptor beta chains in this list originate from one sample, sequenced in a study of T cell responses to AZD1222 COVID-19 vaccine. Produced via immunoSEQ multiplex PCR; TCRdb's table is partial and in-frame only. The sample carries roughly 130,000 clones, around nine tenths recorded once. The material sequenced was peripheral blood, taken 28 days after the second AZD1222 dose. These receptors all stem from an adult who received the AZD1222 COVID-19 vaccine.

The chain carries TRBV9 and TRBJ2-1; 8 positions match TRBD2. The CDR3 spans 14 residues. V lost 4 bases and J lost 8; bases outside the gene matches: 8. Germline V gives CDR1 SGDLS, CDR2 YYNGEE. The CDR3, as DNA: TGTGCCAGCAGCCTGGGCAGCGGGAGTTATGAGCAGTTCTTC. Amino acid sequence: CASSLGSGSYEQFF.

The CDR3 here is CASSLEPSSYNEQFF. CDR3 nucleotide sequence: TGTGCCAGCAGCTTAGAACCCAGCTCCTACAATGAGCAGTTCTTC. The genes are TRBV7-2 and TRBJ2-1; the D is unclear. V lost 1 base and J 0 bases, leaving 7 bases between the germline ends. Germline lookup yields CDR1 SGHTA and CDR2 FQGNSA. This CDR3 is built from 15 residues.

The sample holds one count of this clone. The J gene is TRBJ2-3, the V gene TRBV4-1; D is possibly TRBD1 (6 bases). The CDR3 contains 15 residues. Germline V gene data show CDR1 as MGHRA and CDR2 as YSYEKL. The V gene lost 0 bases and the J gene lost 1 base, with 8 bases spanning the gap. The CDR3 spells CASSQEEGGTDTQYF. The CDR3 bases are TGCGCCAGCAGCCAAGAAGAGGGGGGCACAGATACGCAGTATTTT.

This chain connects TRBV14 to TRBJ2-3; the D gene could be TRBD1 or TRBD2 (6 bases each). CDR3 length: 16 residues. Looked up from germline, CDR1 is SGHDN and CDR2 is FVKESK. V lost 8 bases and J 0 bases, leaving 18 bases between the germline ends. CDR3 sequence (DNA): TGTGCCAGCCGGAGGGGGGACTTCCTTAGCACAGATACGCAGTATTTT. This gives the protein CASRRGDFLSTDTQYF.

The genes are TRBV27 and TRBJ2-3, with 7 bases lining up with TRBD2. Germline trimming cut 5 bases from V and 6 bases from J; bases unmatched to any gene: 20. There are 18 residues in the CDR3. Germline CDR1 reads MNHEY; CDR2 reads SMNVEV (reference sequence). CDR3 bases: TGTGCCAGCAGTCCTGAACCCCTTGGGAGGGCCCCTTGGGATACGCAGTATTTT. Its protein product is CASSPEPLGRAPWDTQYF.

This rearrangement joins TRBV6-7 to TRBJ1-1, with TRBD1 identical over 9 bases. TRBV6-7 is reported as an ORF; its role is uncertain. This CDR3 is 15 amino acids long. J gave up 4 bases and V 4 bases, and 7 bases lay outside the gene matches. CDR3 sequence: CASSCHRGRGTEAFF. The CDR3 coding sequence is TGTGCCAGCAGTTGTCACAGGGGGCGAGGCACTGAAGCTTTCTTT.

The chain uses TRBV2 and TRBJ1-4; D is perhaps TRBD1 (5 bases). V was clipped by 7 bases and J by 0 bases, with 12 bases between them. Germline assignment: CDR1 SNHLY and CDR2 FYNNEI. This CDR3 has 15 amino acids. This CDR3 reads CASKGGTATNEKLFF. CDR3 nucleotide sequence: TGTGCCAGCAAGGGAGGGACTGCAACTAATGAAAAACTGTTTTTT.

The chain combines TRBV15 with TRBJ2-7; 8 positions match TRBD2. The trim removed 0 bases at V and 7 bases at J, leaving 11 bases unmatched. The CDR3 runs 16 residues. Germline assignment: CDR1 LNHNV and CDR2 YYDKDF (reference sequence). CDR3 sequence (DNA): TGTGCCACCAGCAGAGATCGGAGCCTCCGGGGGGGTGAGCAGTACTTC. Its protein product is CATSRDRSLRGGEQYF.

This chain uses TRBV6-5 with TRBJ2-5; D is unresolved. V shed 5 bases and J shed 2 bases, with 6 bases lying between them. CDR3 length: 12 residues. The germline V gene has CDR1 MNHEY and CDR2 SVGAGI. The CDR3 DNA follows: TGTGCCAGCAGTCGGGCTCAAGAGACCCAGTACTTC. This translates into CASSRAQETQYF.

The chain employs TRBV6-1 and TRBJ2-7; D gene ambiguous. There are 14 residues in the CDR3. Trimming left V 1 base short and J 2 bases short, with 9 bases between. Germline loops: CDR1 MNHNS, CDR2 SASEGT. As DNA, the CDR3 is TGTGCCAGCAGTGAAGTAGGGCTAGCCTACGAGCAGTACTTC. Translated, it gives CASSEVGLAYEQYF.

This sequence joins TRBV28 and TRBJ2-4; D could derive from TRBD1 or TRBD2 (6 bases each). The CDR3 extends over 15 amino acids. The germline CDR1 and CDR2 sequences are MDHEN and SYDVKM. Trimming shortened V by 5 bases and J by 3 bases, and 14 bases separated the two germline ends. CDR3 nucleotides: TGTGCCAGCAGTGAGGGGGGCGCGGGCAAAAACATTCAGTACTTC. Amino acid sequence: CASSEGGAGKNIQYF.

This sequence joins TRBV7-9 and TRBJ2-3; D is perhaps TRBD2 (6 bases). This CDR3 region has 16 residues. Germline V lookup: CDR1 SEHNR, CDR2 FQNEAQ (reference sequence). V gave up 3 bases and J gave up 0 bases, with 13 bases separating them. CDR3 DNA: TGTGCCAGCAGCTTCAGGGCGGGACCTAGCACAGATACGCAGTATTTT. Residues: CASSFRAGPSTDTQYF.

CDR3 sequence (DNA): TGTGCCAGCAGCTTAGTGGGGACTAGCGGGGGGGCCCTTGATACGCAGTATTTT. It translates to CASSLVGTSGGALDTQYF. The rearrangement joins TRBV7-2 to TRBJ2-3; 16 nucleotides align to TRBD2. This CDR3 comprises 18 residues. V lost 1 base, J lost 6 bases, and 7 bases stayed unmatched. Germline lookup yields CDR1 SGHTA and CDR2 FQGNSA.

J is TRBJ1-2 and V is TRBV7-2; 9 bases are shared with TRBD1. The CDR3 covers 16 residues. Germline V gives CDR1 SGHTA, CDR2 FQGNSA. Trimming cost V 5 bases and J 4 bases; bases outside gene matches: 11. The CDR3 region is CASSTTRDRAIYGYTF. The CDR3, as DNA: TGTGCCAGCAGCACCACGCGGGACAGGGCGATCTATGGCTACACCTTC.

The chain uses TRBV7-6 and TRBJ2-7, with TRBD1 matching over 9 bases. Germline-derived CDR1 and CDR2 are SGHVS and FNYEAQ. With V trimmed by 5 bases and J by 1 base, 6 bases remained unmatched. The CDR3 has 15 amino acids. The CDR3, as DNA: TGTGCCAGCAGCCCGGGACAGGGATATTCCTACGAGCAGTACTTC. It is translated as CASSPGQGYSYEQYF.

The rearrangement uses TRBV4-3 and TRBJ2-3; TRBD2 aligns across 9 bases. The germline gives CDR1 LGHNA, CDR2 YSLEER. V lost 0 bases to trimming and J lost 0 bases; unmatched junction nucleotides: 7. There are 18 residues in the CDR3. In DNA form, the CDR3 reads TGCGCCAGCAGCCAAGATATGACTAGCGGCGTTAGCACAGATACGCAGTATTTT. It specifies CASSQDMTSGVSTDTQYF.

This clone came up a few times. V gene TRBV7-2 combines with J gene TRBJ2-1; 9 nucleotides line up with TRBD2. This CDR3 is built from 15 residues. Germline V gene lookup returns CDR1 SGHTA and CDR2 FQGNSA. The trim removed 6 bases at V and 1 base at J, leaving 4 bases unmatched. As DNA, the CDR3 is TGTGCCAGCAGTGTCAGCGGGGGGTCCTACAATGAGCAGTTCTTC. It yields the protein CASSVSGGSYNEQFF.

The V call is TRBV5-5, the J call TRBJ2-1; 10 bases are a match to TRBD2. CDR3 size: 16 residues. V shed 0 bases, J shed 7 bases, and the junction held 7 bases outside the gene matches. Germline lookup yields CDR1 SGHKS and CDR2 YYEKEE (reference sequence). The CDR3 sequence: CASSLDSSGRTNEQFF. The CDR3 DNA follows: TGTGCCAGCAGCTTGGATTCTAGCGGGAGAACTAATGAGCAGTTCTTC.

The V gene is TRBV19, the J gene TRBJ1-1; D ambiguous. The germline V gene has CDR1 LNHDA and CDR2 SQIVND (reference sequence). Trimming took 5 bases from V and 11 from J, leaving 12 bases between them. CDR3 length equals 11 residues. The CDR3 region has the DNA TGTGCCAGTAGTCCGGGCCCAGTCGCTTTCTTT. Residues: CASSPGPVAFF.

V gene TRBV9 combines with J gene TRBJ1-5; D perhaps matches TRBD1 (5 bases). CDR1 is SGDLS, CDR2 YYNGEE, per germline. This CDR3 has 15 residues. Trimming left V 4 bases short and J 1 base short, with 12 bases between. CDR3 bases: TGTGCCAGCAGCTATGACAGCATGAGCAATCAGCCCCAGCATTTT. It translates to CASSYDSMSNQPQHF.

This chain links TRBV24-1 with TRBJ2-7; D may be TRBD1 or TRBD2 (5 bases each). The CDR3 consists of 13 residues. Trimming shortened V by 4 bases and J by 3 bases, and 9 bases separated the two germline ends. Germline CDR1 reads KGHDR; CDR2 reads SFDVKD. CDR3 protein: CATSDPGSYEQYF. CDR3 DNA: TGTGCCACCAGTGACCCAGGGAGCTACGAGCAGTACTTC.

The chain is built from TRBV19 and TRBJ1-1, with TRBD1 identical over 7 bases. CDR1 LNHDA and CDR2 SQIVND come from the germline V gene (reference sequence). Trimming took 6 bases from V and 2 from J; bases not matched to a gene: 9. CDR3 size: 15 residues. In DNA, the CDR3 is TGTGCCAGTAGCAACGAAGGACAGGCAAACACTGAAGCTTTCTTT. This codes for CASSNEGQANTEAFF.

V gene TRBV15 combines with J gene TRBJ2-1, with D perhaps TRBD2 (5 bases). Germline V gene sequence: CDR1 LNHNV, CDR2 YYDKDF (reference sequence). Deletions cut 7 bases from V and 7 bases from J, with 17 bases between. The CDR3 extends over 14 amino acids. CDR3 nucleotide sequence: TGTGCCACCAAACCGGGCGGAACGGGAAATGAGCAGTTCTTC. Translated: CATKPGGTGNEQFF.

This chain joins TRBV5-5 and TRBJ1-6; unclear D gene. Trimming removed 2 bases from V and 7 bases from J, with 7 bases in between. Germline-derived CDR1 and CDR2 are SGHKS and YYEKEE (reference sequence). The CDR3 has 13 residues. The CDR3 DNA follows: TGTGCCAGCAGCTTACTTGAGAATTCACCCCTCCACTTT. It encodes CASSLLENSPLHF.

V is TRBV5-1 and J is TRBJ2-7, with 7 nucleotides matching TRBD1. Germline V gives CDR1 SGHRS, CDR2 YFSETQ. The V and J ends lost 4 bases and 0 bases, in that order; junction bases with no gene match: 4. The CDR3 totals 14 residues. The CDR3 is CASSRGQSSYEQYF. In nucleotides, the CDR3 is TGCGCCAGCAGCCGGGGACAGTCCTCCTACGAGCAGTACTTC. The whole variable domain, remainder taken from reference TRBV5-1 and TRBJ2-7, is KAGVTQTPRYLIKTRGQQVTLSCSPISGHRSVSWYQQTPGQGLQFLFEYFSETQRNKGNFPGRFSGRQFSNSRSEMNVSTLELGDSALYLCASSRGQSSYEQYFGPGTRLTVT.

This clone came up once. V gene TRBV5-1 combines with J gene TRBJ1-2, with 7 bases aligning to TRBD1. The V segment lost 0 bases and the J segment 3 bases; nucleotides outside the gene matches: 5. CDR1 is SGHRS, CDR2 YFSETQ, per germline. CDR3 length: 15 residues. This CDR3 reads CASSLEGARDYGYTF. DNA of the CDR3: TGCGCCAGCAGCTTGGAGGGGGCGCGGGACTATGGCTACACCTTC. The whole variable domain, filled in from reference TRBV5-1 and TRBJ1-2, reads KAGVTQTPRYLIKTRGQQVTLSCSPISGHRSVSWYQQTPGQGLQFLFEYFSETQRNKGNFPGRFSGRQFSNSRSEMNVSTLELGDSALYLCASSLEGARDYGYTFGSGTRLTVV.

The V gene is TRBV19, the J gene TRBJ2-2, with 8 bases that match TRBD1. Germline-derived CDR1 and CDR2 are LNHDA and SQIVND (reference sequence). The CDR3 is 14 residues long. The J segment lost 8 bases and the V segment lost 6 bases, leaving 8 bases of the junction unmatched. The CDR3 sequence: CASSRDRGFGELFF. The CDR3 nucleotides read TGTGCCAGTAGCCGAGACAGGGGATTTGGGGAGCTGTTTTTT.